These T cell receptor beta chains were read from a single sample in a study of CD8 T cells in Susac syndrome. Via MiXCR, TCRdb re-called the immunoSEQ multiplex PCR reads, giving one row per CDR3 protein. The table lists 180,000 or so distinct CDR3 sequences, approximately 94% of them singletons. The sequenced sample was CD4+ T cells from PBMCs. The receptors were gathered from a human donor in good health. CDR3s include the opening cysteine and the closing phenylalanine or tryptophan. The D gene is left open where the match is weak.

d_call j_call cdr3_length v_call cdr3_aa cdr3_nt
TRBD2 TRBJ2-1 16 TRBV29-1 CSVVSSGRSSYNEQFF TGCAGCGTTGTATCGAGCGGGAGAAGCTCCTACAATGAGCAGTTCTTC
TRBD1 TRBJ2-1 13 TRBV29-1 CSAGQGFYNEQFF TGCAGCGCCGGACAGGGGTTCTACAATGAGCAGTTCTTC
. TRBJ1-5 12 TRBV6-2/TRBV6-3 CASSRSDQPQHF TGTGCCAGCAGTCGCAGCGATCAGCCCCAGCATTTT
. TRBJ2-7 13 TRBV24-1 CATSDGQFYEQYF TGTGCCACCAGTGACGGACAGTTCTACGAGCAGTACTTC
. TRBJ2-1 15 TRBV25-1 CASSTSGLSYNEQFF TGTGCCAGCAGTACCTCAGGACTATCCTACAATGAGCAGTTCTTC
TRBD1 TRBJ1-5 15 TRBV30 CAWKSIGQENQPQHF TGTGCCTGGAAAAGTATTGGACAGGAAAATCAGCCCCAGCATTTT
. TRBJ2-2 14 TRBV29-1 CSVVGGANTGELFF TGCAGCGTTGTAGGAGGGGCGAACACCGGGGAGCTGTTTTTT
TRBD1 TRBJ2-1 16 TRBV29-1 CSVEDPRDRRYNEQFF TGCAGCGTTGAAGATCCCCGGGACAGGAGATACAATGAGCAGTTCTTC
TRBD1 TRBJ2-1 14 TRBV6-1 CASPRAGQVREQFF TGTGCCTCGCCGAGGGCGGGACAGGTACGGGAGCAGTTCTTC
. TRBJ1-2 13 TRBV29-1 CSVLQGTNYGYTF TGCAGCGTTTTACAGGGTACTAACTATGGCTACACCTTC